The entry that follows covers one TCR beta chain sequence. Antigen: not known. 13 Jbeta primers and 60 Vbeta primers were used for the PCR. Method: immunoSEQ multiplex PCR; TCRdb's copy keeps in-frame clones and lacks some. The sample spans under 90,000 clones; the ten largest clones claim approximately 15%. The data derive from a study of cytomegalovirus exposure and HLA in healthy donors. Study results and limitations: Later analysis identified a missense DCLRE1C variant that was linked to TCR beta V- and J-gene trimming. A previous analysis found most TCR beta V segments productive roughly 87% or roughly 30% of the time.

The V segment lost 4 bases and the J segment 5 bases; nucleotides outside the gene matches: 11. CDR3 size: 15 residues. Germline CDR1 SNHLY, CDR2 FYNNEI. Sequencing was done on a sample of PBMCs. V and J are TRBV2 and TRBJ2-7, with 7 bases lining up with TRBD1. This receptor was taken from a man aged 50-60 years in good health and CMV-seropositive. The CDR3 coding sequence is TGTGCCAGCAGTGGACAGGGCCTCGTTGTTGACGAGCAGTACTTC. Amino acid sequence: CASSGQGLVVDEQYF.